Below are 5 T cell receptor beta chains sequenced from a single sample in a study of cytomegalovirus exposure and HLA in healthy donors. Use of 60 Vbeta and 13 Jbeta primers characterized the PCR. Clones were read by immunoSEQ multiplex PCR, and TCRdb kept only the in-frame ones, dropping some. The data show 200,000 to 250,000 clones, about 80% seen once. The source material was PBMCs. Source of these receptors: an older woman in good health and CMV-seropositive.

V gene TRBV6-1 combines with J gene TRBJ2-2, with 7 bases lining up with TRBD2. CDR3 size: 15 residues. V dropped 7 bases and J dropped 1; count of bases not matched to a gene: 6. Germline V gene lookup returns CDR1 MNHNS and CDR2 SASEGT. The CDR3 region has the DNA TGTGCCAGCAACCGGGCTAGCGGGAACACCGGGGAGCTGTTTTTT. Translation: CASNRASGNTGELFF.

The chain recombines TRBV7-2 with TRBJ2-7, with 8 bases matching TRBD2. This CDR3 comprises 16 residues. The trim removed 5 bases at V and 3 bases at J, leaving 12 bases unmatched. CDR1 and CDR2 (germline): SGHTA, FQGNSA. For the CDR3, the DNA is TGTGCCAGCAGCCCGCGGACTAGCAGGGCATTCTACGAGCAGTACTTC. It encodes CASSPRTSRAFYEQYF. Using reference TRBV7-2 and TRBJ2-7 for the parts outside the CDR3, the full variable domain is GAGVSQSPSNKVTEKGKDVELRCDPISGHTALYWYRQSLGQGLEFLIYFQGNSAPDKSGLPSDRFSAERTGGSVSTLTIQRTQQEDSAVYLCASSPRTSRAFYEQYFGPGTRLTVT.

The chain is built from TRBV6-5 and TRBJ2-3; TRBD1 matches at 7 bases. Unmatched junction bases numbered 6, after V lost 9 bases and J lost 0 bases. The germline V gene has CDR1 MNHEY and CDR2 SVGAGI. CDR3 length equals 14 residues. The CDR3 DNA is TGTGCCAGTCACCAGGGGGTGAGCACAGATACGCAGTATTTT. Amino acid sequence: CASHQGVSTDTQYF.

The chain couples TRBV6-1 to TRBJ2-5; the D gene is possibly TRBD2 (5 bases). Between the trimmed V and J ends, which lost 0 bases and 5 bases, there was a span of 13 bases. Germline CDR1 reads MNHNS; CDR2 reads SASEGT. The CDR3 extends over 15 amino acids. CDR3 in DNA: TGTGCCAGCAGTGAAGCACCGGGAAGGTGGGAGACCCAGTACTTC. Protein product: CASSEAPGRWETQYF.

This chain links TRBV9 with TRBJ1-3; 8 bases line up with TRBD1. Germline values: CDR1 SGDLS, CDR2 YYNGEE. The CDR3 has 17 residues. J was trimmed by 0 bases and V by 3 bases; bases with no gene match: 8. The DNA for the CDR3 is TGTGCCAGCAGCGAAATGCGACAGGGGTTCTCTGGAAACACCATATATTTT. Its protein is CASSEMRQGFSGNTIYF.